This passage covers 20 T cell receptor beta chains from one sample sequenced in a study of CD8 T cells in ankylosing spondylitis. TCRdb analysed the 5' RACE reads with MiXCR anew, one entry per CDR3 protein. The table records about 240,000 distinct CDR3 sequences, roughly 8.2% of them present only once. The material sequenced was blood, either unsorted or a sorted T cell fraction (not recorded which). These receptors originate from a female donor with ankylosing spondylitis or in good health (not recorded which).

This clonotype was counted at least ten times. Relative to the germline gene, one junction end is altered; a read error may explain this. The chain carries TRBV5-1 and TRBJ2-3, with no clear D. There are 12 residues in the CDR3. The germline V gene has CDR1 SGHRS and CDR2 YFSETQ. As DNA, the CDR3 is TGTGCCAGCAGCTTTGGCACAGATACGCAGTATTTT. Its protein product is CASSFGTDTQYF.

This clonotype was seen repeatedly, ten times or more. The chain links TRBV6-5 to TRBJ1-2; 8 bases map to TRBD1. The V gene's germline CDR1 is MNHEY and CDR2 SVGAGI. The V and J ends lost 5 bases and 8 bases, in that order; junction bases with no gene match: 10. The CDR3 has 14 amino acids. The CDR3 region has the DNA TGTGCCAGCAGTCACCCGCAGGGGGCCGAGGGCTACACCTTC. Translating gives CASSHPQGAEGYTF.

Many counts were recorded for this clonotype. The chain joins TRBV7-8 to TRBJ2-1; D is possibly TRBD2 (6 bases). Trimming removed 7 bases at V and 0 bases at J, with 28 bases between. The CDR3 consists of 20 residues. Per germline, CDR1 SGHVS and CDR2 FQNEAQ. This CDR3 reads CASTVSTVSGRVSSYNEQFF. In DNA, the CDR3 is TGTGCCAGCACCGTAAGCACCGTCAGCGGGCGGGTCAGCTCCTACAATGAGCAGTTCTTC.

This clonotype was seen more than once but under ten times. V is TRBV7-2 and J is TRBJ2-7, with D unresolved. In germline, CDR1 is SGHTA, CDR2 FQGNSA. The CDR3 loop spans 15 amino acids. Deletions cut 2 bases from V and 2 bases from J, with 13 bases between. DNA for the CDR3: TGTGCCAGCAGCTTAAGACAAGCTGGTGCCTACGAGCAGTACTTC. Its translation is CASSLRQAGAYEQYF.

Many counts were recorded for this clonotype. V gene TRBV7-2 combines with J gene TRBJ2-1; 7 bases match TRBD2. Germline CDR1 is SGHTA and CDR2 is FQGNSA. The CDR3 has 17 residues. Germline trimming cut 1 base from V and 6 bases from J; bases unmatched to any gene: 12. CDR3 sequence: CASSLGYGSLAVNEQFF. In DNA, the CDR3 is TGTGCCAGCAGCTTAGGGTACGGGTCCCTAGCGGTCAATGAGCAGTTCTTC. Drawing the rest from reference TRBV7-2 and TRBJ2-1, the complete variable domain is GAGVSQSPSNKVTEKGKDVELRCDPISGHTALYWYRQSLGQGLEFLIYFQGNSAPDKSGLPSDRFSAERTGGSVSTLTIQRTQQEDSAVYLCASSLGYGSLAVNEQFFGPGTRLTVL.

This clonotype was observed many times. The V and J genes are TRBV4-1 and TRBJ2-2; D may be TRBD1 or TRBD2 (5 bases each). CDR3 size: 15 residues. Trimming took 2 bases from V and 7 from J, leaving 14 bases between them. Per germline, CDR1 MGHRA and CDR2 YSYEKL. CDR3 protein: CASSQTGLRGGELFF. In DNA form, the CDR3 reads TGCGCCAGCAGCCAAACGGGATTGAGGGGCGGGGAGCTGTTTTTT.

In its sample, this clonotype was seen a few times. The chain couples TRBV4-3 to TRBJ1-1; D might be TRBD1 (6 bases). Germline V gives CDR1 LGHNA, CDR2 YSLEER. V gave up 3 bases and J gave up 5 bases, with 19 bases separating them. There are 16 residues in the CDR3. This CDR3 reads CASSHAWGGQRTEAFF. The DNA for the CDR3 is TGCGCCAGCAGCCACGCCTGGGGGGGCCAGCGGACTGAAGCTTTCTTT.

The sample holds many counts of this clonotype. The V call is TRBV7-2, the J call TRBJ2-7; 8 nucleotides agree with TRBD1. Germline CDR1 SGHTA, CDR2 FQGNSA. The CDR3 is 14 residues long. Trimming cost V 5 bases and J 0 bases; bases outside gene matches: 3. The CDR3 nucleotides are TGTGCCAGCAGCACAGGGGGGAGCTCCTACGAGCAGTACTTC. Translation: CASSTGGSSYEQYF. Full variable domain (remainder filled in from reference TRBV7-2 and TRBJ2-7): GAGVSQSPSNKVTEKGKDVELRCDPISGHTALYWYRQSLGQGLEFLIYFQGNSAPDKSGLPSDRFSAERTGGSVSTLTIQRTQQEDSAVYLCASSTGGSSYEQYFGPGTRLTVT.

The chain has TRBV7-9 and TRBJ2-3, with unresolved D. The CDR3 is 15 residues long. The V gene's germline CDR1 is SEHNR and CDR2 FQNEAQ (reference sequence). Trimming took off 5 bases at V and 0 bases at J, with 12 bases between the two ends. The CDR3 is CASSPRATSTDTQYF. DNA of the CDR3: TGTGCCAGCAGCCCCCGGGCCACTAGCACAGATACGCAGTATTTT.

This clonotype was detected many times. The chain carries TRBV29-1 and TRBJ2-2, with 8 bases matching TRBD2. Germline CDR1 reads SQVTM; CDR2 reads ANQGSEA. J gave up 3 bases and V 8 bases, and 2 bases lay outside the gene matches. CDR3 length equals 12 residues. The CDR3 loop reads CSWRGDTGELFF. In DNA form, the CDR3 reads TGCAGCTGGCGGGGGGACACCGGGGAGCTGTTTTTT.

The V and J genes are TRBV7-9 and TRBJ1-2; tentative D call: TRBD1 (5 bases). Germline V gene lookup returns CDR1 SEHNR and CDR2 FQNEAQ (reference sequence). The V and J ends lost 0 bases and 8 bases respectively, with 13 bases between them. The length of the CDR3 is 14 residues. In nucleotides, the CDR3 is TGTGCCAGCAGCTTAGCGGGAGGGGACCGGGGCTACACCTTC. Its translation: CASSLAGGDRGYTF.

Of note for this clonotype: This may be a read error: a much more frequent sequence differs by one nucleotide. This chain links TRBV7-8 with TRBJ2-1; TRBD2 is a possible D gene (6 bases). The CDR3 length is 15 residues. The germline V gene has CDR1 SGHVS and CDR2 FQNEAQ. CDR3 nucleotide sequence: TGTGCCTGCAGCTTAGTTGGCGGGAAGGGAAGTGAGCAGTTCTTC. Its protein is CACSLVGGKGSEQFF.

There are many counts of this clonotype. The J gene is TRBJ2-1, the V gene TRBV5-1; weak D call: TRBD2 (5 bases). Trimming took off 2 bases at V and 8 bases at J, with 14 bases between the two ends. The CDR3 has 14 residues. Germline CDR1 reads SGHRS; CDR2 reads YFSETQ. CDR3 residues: CASSLLNSEDEQFF. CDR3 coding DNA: TGCGCCAGCAGCTTACTTAATTCGGAGGATGAGCAGTTCTTC.

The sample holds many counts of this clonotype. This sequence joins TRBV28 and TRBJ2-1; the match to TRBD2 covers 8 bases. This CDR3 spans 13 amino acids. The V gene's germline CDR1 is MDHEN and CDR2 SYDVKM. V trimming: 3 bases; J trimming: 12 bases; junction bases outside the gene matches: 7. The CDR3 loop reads CASSLVLAGRQFF. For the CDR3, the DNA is TGTGCCAGCAGTTTGGTGTTAGCGGGGAGGCAGTTCTTC.

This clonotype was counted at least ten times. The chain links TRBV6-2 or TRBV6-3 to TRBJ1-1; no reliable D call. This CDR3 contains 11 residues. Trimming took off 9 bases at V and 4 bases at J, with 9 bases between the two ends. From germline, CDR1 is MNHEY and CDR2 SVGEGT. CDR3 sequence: CASLWATEAFF. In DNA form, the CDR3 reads TGTGCCAGTTTGTGGGCCACTGAAGCTTTCTTT.

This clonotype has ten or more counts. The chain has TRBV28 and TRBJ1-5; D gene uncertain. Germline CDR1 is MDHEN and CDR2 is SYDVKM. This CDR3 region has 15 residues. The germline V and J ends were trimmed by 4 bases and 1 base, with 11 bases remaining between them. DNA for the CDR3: TGTGCCAGCAGTTGGACGGGTGTCAGCAATCAGCCCCAGCATTTT. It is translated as CASSWTGVSNQPQHF. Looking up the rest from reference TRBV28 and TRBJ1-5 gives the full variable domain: DVKVTQSSRYLVKRTGEKVFLECVQDMDHENMFWYRQDPGLGLRLIYFSYDVKMKEKGDIPEGYSVSREKKERFSLILESASTNQTSMYLCASSWTGVSNQPQHFGDGTRLSIL.

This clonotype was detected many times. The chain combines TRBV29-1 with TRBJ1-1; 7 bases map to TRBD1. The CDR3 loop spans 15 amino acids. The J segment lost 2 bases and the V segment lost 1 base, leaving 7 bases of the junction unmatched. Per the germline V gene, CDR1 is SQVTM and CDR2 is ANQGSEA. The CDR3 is CSVEGETGRNTEAFF. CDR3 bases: TGCAGCGTTGAAGGGGAGACAGGGAGAAACACTGAAGCTTTCTTT.

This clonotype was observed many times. The CDR3 here is CASSVGPGLNTGELFF. Here the CDR3 DNA reads TGTGCCAGCAGCGTAGGGCCGGGCCTCAACACCGGGGAGCTGTTTTTT. The chain is built from TRBV9 and TRBJ2-2; D gene unclear. From germline, CDR1 is SGDLS and CDR2 YYNGEE. This CDR3 is 16 amino acids long. V was cut by 0 bases and J by 2 bases, with 11 bases left in between.

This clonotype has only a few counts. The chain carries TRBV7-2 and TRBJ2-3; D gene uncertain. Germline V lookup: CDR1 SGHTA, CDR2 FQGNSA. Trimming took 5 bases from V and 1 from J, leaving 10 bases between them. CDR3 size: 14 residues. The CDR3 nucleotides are TGTGCCAGCAGCCAAATTACGGGCACAGATACGCAGTATTTT. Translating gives CASSQITGTDTQYF.

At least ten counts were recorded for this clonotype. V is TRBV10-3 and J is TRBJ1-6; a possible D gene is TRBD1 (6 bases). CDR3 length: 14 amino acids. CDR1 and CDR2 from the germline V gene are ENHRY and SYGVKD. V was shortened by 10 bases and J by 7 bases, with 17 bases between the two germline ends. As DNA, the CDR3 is TGTGCCACTCAGCTCGGACAGCAGAATTCACCCCTCCACTTT. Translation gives CATQLGQQNSPLHF.